This T cell receptor (beta chain) was captured by sequencing in a study of blood T cell repertoires in COVID-19. Seattle patients were enrolled during active infection and followed longitudinally. Here immunoSEQ multiplex PCR was the method, and the copy in TCRdb shows in-frame clones only, minus some. Of roughly 160,000 clones listed, 79% are singletons. Germline assignment: CDR1 SEHNR and CDR2 FQNEAQ (reference sequence). The CDR3 sequence is 16 residues long. The V end lost 1 base, the J end lost 1 base, and 10 bases lay between the germline ends. A few counts support this clone. This receptor was identified in a woman aged 55-69 years with COVID-19, enrolled during active disease. The V gene is TRBV7-9, the J gene TRBJ2-2, with D uncertain. Sequenced: peripheral blood. CDR3: CASSLGVAVNTGELFF. The CDR3 nucleotides read TGTGCCAGCAGCTTAGGCGTTGCGGTGAACACCGGGGAGCTGTTTTTT.